These 21 T cell receptor beta chains were sequenced from one sample in a study of blood T cell repertoires in COVID-19. The method was immunoSEQ multiplex PCR; TCRdb's version includes in-frame clones alone and lacks a portion of them. This sample has approximately 260,000 clones, with approximately 86% found just once. What was sequenced was peripheral blood. The receptors stem from a man aged 18 to 30 with active or convalescent COVID-19.

The chain recombines TRBV7-9 with TRBJ1-5; D is ambiguous. The CDR3 totals 13 residues. Germline V CDR1 and CDR2: SEHNR, FQNEAQ (reference sequence). The ends were cut back, 7 bases at V and 4 bases at J, with 11 bases in the middle. CDR3 protein: CASTPSGNQPQHF. CDR3 nucleotides: TGTGCCAGCACCCCCTCCGGTAATCAGCCCCAGCATTTT.

This chain uses TRBV4-1 with TRBJ1-4; 9 positions match TRBD1. CDR3 length: 14 amino acids. Per germline, CDR1 MGHRA and CDR2 YSYEKL. The junction had 4 bases not matched to a gene; V was cut back by 4 bases and J by 7 bases. CDR3 amino acids: CASSPGQGTEKLFF. The CDR3 nucleotides read TGCGCCAGCAGCCCGGGACAGGGTACTGAAAAACTGTTTTTT.

The sample holds a few counts of this clone. The CDR3 bases are TGCGCCAGCAGAACGACTAGCGGGAGCTCCTACGAGCAGTACTTC. This gives the protein CASRTTSGSSYEQYF. The rearrangement links TRBV5-1 to TRBJ2-7, with 12 bases that match TRBD2. Germline CDR1 and CDR2: SGHRS and YFSETQ. J gave up 0 bases and V 5 bases, and 3 bases lay outside the gene matches. This CDR3 is 15 amino acids long.

This clone was detected only once. The chain carries TRBV6-5 and TRBJ2-1, with D perhaps TRBD1 (5 bases). The CDR3 runs to 15 residues. Trimming removed 0 bases from V and 5 bases from J, with 11 bases in between. Germline values: CDR1 MNHEY, CDR2 SVGAGI. CDR3 DNA sequence: TGTGCCAGCAGTTACTCAGGGGTAGGAGACAATGAGCAGTTCTTC. This translates into CASSYSGVGDNEQFF.

The chain combines TRBV30 with TRBJ2-3; 7 positions match TRBD2. Germline CDR1 and CDR2: GTSNPN and SVGIG (reference sequence). J lost 12 bases, V lost 5 bases, and 11 bases had no gene match. The CDR3 has 12 amino acids. The CDR3 reads CAWGTRGGTQYF. In nucleotides, the CDR3 is TGTGCCTGGGGTACACGCGGGGGTACTCAGTATTTT.

This clone was seen a handful of times. V gene TRBV18 combines with J gene TRBJ2-7; D not certain. CDR3 length: 14 amino acids. Germline loops: CDR1 KGHSH, CDR2 LQKENI. The V and J ends lost 5 bases and 1 base respectively, with 12 bases between them. CDR3 amino acids: CASSEAHGSYEQYF. The DNA of the CDR3 is TGTGCCAGCTCAGAGGCACACGGGTCCTACGAGCAGTACTTC.

This clone has a single count. The CDR3 protein is CASSQRANDRGYGYTF. DNA of the CDR3: TGTGCCAGCAGCCAGCGCGCTAACGACCGGGGCTATGGCTACACCTTC. This chain connects TRBV6-4 to TRBJ1-2; the D is unclear. V dropped 6 bases and J dropped 4 bases, with 21 bases sitting between them. CDR3 size: 16 residues. CDR1 and CDR2 from the germline V gene are MRHNA and SNTAGT.

The V gene is TRBV5-6, the J gene TRBJ2-7, with unresolved D. The V end lost 1 base, the J end lost 6 bases, and 5 bases lay between the germline ends. The CDR3 loop spans 11 amino acids. The germline V gene encodes CDR1 SGHDT and CDR2 YYEEEE. CDR3 DNA: TGTGCCAGCAGCTTGTCGGGCGAGCAGTACTTC. This gives the protein CASSLSGEQYF.

The rearrangement uses TRBV19 and TRBJ2-7; 8 bases are a match to TRBD1. Germline assignment: CDR1 LNHDA and CDR2 SQIVND (reference sequence). V lost 11 bases and J lost 4; bases outside the gene matches: 10. The CDR3 extends over 13 amino acids. Here the CDR3 DNA reads TGTGCCTCGAAGGACAGGGACGGGTACGAGCAGTACTTC. Translating it yields CASKDRDGYEQYF. Using reference TRBV19 and TRBJ2-7 for the parts outside the CDR3, the full variable domain is DGGITQSPKYLFRKEGQNVTLSCEQNLNHDAMYWYRQDPGQGLRLIYYSQIVNDFQKGDIAEGYSVSREKKESFPLTVTSAQKNPTAFYLCASKDRDGYEQYFGPGTRLTVT.

This chain links TRBV9 with TRBJ2-1, with TRBD2 matching 14 bases. Germline V lookup: CDR1 SGDLS, CDR2 YYNGEE. V was clipped by 4 bases and J by 3 bases; unmatched bases: 6. This CDR3 is built from 17 residues. DNA of the CDR3: TGTGCCAGCAGCCCACCGGGACTAGCGGGAGTCTACAATGAGCAGTTCTTC. This encodes CASSPPGLAGVYNEQFF.

The V gene is TRBV19, the J gene TRBJ2-1; TRBD2 might be the D (6 bases). From germline, CDR1 is LNHDA and CDR2 SQIVND (reference sequence). This CDR3 region has 17 residues. V gave up 3 bases and J gave up 0 bases, with 15 bases separating them. The CDR3: CASSILGTYLSYNEQFF. The CDR3 DNA reads TGTGCCAGTAGTATTTTGGGGACTTACCTCTCCTACAATGAGCAGTTCTTC.

The chain joins TRBV5-4 to TRBJ2-5; D is unresolved. This CDR3 spans 14 amino acids. CDR1 is SGHNT, CDR2 YYREEE, per germline (reference sequence). The germline V and J ends were trimmed by 0 bases and 5 bases, with 11 bases remaining between them. The CDR3 nucleotides are TGTGCCAGCAGCTTGGAAATTAGGCGGGAGACCCAGTACTTC. This translates into CASSLEIRRETQYF.

The rearrangement joins TRBV6-5 to TRBJ2-7; D is possibly TRBD1 (7 bases). The CDR3 covers 13 residues. Between the trimmed V and J ends, which lost 6 bases and 3 bases, there was a span of 12 bases. From germline, CDR1 is MNHEY and CDR2 SVGAGI. The CDR3 protein is CASSAGQFYEQYF. CDR3 in DNA: TGTGCCAGCAGCGCGGGACAGTTCTACGAGCAGTACTTC.

The chain links TRBV18 to TRBJ2-1; D is unresolved. V was clipped by 3 bases and J by 8 bases, with 5 bases between them. The length of the CDR3 is 11 residues. CDR1 is KGHSH, CDR2 LQKENI, per germline. The CDR3, as DNA: TGTGCCAGCTCACCCCAGGATGAGCAGTTCTTC. Residues: CASSPQDEQFF.

V and J are TRBV9 and TRBJ2-7, with 9 bases lining up with TRBD2. Germline assignment: CDR1 SGDLS and CDR2 YYNGEE. The ends lost 7 bases at V and 5 bases at J; junction bases unmatched: 19. The CDR3 spans 17 residues. The CDR3 is CASPKGGAGGPSHEQYF. CDR3 in DNA: TGTGCCAGCCCCAAGGGCGGGGCGGGAGGGCCATCCCACGAGCAGTACTTC.

The J gene is TRBJ2-4, the V gene TRBV30, with 7 positions matching TRBD2. Germline lookup yields CDR1 GTSNPN and CDR2 SVGIG (reference sequence). The CDR3 spans 13 residues. The junction had 4 bases not matched to a gene; V was cut back by 0 bases and J by 8 bases. The CDR3 nucleotides read TGTGCCTGGAGTGTGGGGGGAGGGGACATTCAGTACTTC. This translates into CAWSVGGGDIQYF.

In DNA form, the CDR3 reads TGTGCCAGCAGCGCAGGGACTAGCGGGAATACAGATACGCAGTATTTT. The encoded protein is CASSAGTSGNTDTQYF. The chain is built from TRBV5-6 and TRBJ2-3; 13 nucleotides line up with TRBD2. J gave up 3 bases and V 4 bases, and 5 bases lay outside the gene matches. Germline V gene sequence: CDR1 SGHDT, CDR2 YYEEEE. This CDR3 contains 16 residues.

The J gene is TRBJ2-3, the V gene TRBV7-3; D is unclear. V lost 3 bases to trimming and J lost 0 bases, with 7 bases between them. The CDR3 runs to 14 residues. In germline, CDR1 is SGHTA, CDR2 FQGTGA. The CDR3 DNA is TGTGCCAGCAGCTTGCTGCAGAGCACAGATACGCAGTATTTT. Its translation is CASSLLQSTDTQYF.

The chain joins TRBV24-1 to TRBJ2-1, with 12 bases aligning to TRBD2. J gave up 6 bases and V 9 bases, and 5 bases lay outside the gene matches. Germline CDR1 and CDR2: KGHDR and SFDVKD. This CDR3 has 14 amino acids. Written as DNA, the CDR3 is TGTGCCACCTCCGGGACTAGCGGGCTCAATGAGCAGTTCTTC. Its protein product is CATSGTSGLNEQFF.

In this sample, this clone turned up once. The chain carries TRBV10-3 and TRBJ2-6, with a possible D match to TRBD2 (6 bases). The CDR3 sequence is 14 residues long. V lost 11 bases, J lost 0 bases, and 11 bases lay in between. Germline values: CDR1 ENHRY, CDR2 SYGVKD. The DNA for the CDR3 is TGTGCCTCCAGGAGGGGCTCTGGGGCCAACGTCCTGACTTTC. This gives the protein CASRRGSGANVLTF.

J is TRBJ1-2 and V is TRBV14, with no clear D. The CDR3 consists of 17 residues. Germline CDR1 and CDR2: SGHDN and FVKESK. V lost 5 bases and J 4 bases, leaving 23 bases between the germline ends. CDR3 region: CASSSTGIFPRAYGYTF. For the CDR3, the DNA is TGTGCCAGCAGCTCCACCGGGATCTTCCCGAGGGCCTATGGCTACACCTTC.